The 31 T cell receptor beta chains below all came from one sample that was sequenced in a study of blood T cells in healthy people across ages. For the second PCR, which ran for about 7 to 11 cycles, a sample-barcoded 5' primer and a J-beta primer mix were used. From the 5' RACE reads, TCRdb called clonotypes with MiXCR, one entry per CDR3 protein. Among 1.5 million to 2 million distinct CDR3 sequences listed, approximately 50% were seen once. Sequenced material: blood. The receptors shown here come from a woman aged 40 to 49 in good health.

This chain links TRBV6-6 with TRBJ2-1, with TRBD1 identical over 8 bases. In germline, CDR1 is MNHNY, CDR2 SVGAGI (reference sequence). This CDR3 contains 16 residues. The ends lost 2 bases at V and 7 bases at J; junction bases unmatched: 10. The CDR3 sequence is CASSYPDRGDANEQFF. CDR3 nucleotide sequence: TGTGCCAGCAGTTACCCAGACAGGGGAGATGCGAATGAGCAGTTCTTC.

This chain joins TRBV7-2 and TRBJ2-1; a weak D match, TRBD1 (6 bases). The CDR3 is made up of 13 amino acids. Germline CDR1 and CDR2: SGHTA and FQGNSA. V was shortened by 5 bases and J by 9 bases, with 14 bases between the two germline ends. CDR3 sequence reads: CASSRQGRSEQFF. In DNA, the CDR3 is TGTGCCAGCAGCCGGCAGGGGCGTAGTGAGCAGTTCTTC.

The chain recombines TRBV11-2 with TRBJ2-7; D gene unclear. Germline V gives CDR1 SGHAT, CDR2 FQNNGV. V was clipped by 5 bases and J by 5 bases, with 16 bases between them. There are 14 residues in the CDR3. The CDR3 region is CASSTRSNGHEQYF. In DNA, the CDR3 is TGTGCCAGCAGCACTCGTTCCAACGGCCACGAGCAGTACTTC.

This clonotype was observed a handful of times. As DNA, the CDR3 is TGTGCCAGCAGCTCCCTAGCGGGGGGGGTGGTGGATACGCAGTATTTT. Translated: CASSSLAGGVVDTQYF. V is TRBV7-2 and J is TRBJ2-3; 12 nucleotides align to TRBD2. The CDR3 consists of 16 residues. V was pared by 4 bases and J by 6 bases, with 8 bases of the junction left unmatched. Germline CDR1 reads SGHTA; CDR2 reads FQGNSA.

This clonotype was picked up a small number of times. The V call is TRBV12-3 or TRBV12-4, the J call TRBJ1-2; no clear D gene. V dropped 1 base and J dropped 0 bases, with 9 bases sitting between them. The CDR3 runs to 15 residues. CDR3 amino acids: CASSLDTAANYGYTF. In DNA form, the CDR3 reads TGTGCCAGCAGTTTAGATACCGCTGCTAACTATGGCTACACCTTC.

This sequence joins TRBV20-1 and TRBJ2-3; 10 bases fit TRBD2. The junction had 3 bases not matched to a gene; V was cut back by 2 bases and J by 4 bases. In germline, CDR1 is DFQATT, CDR2 SNEGSKA (reference sequence). The length of the CDR3 is 14 residues. CDR3 DNA sequence: TGCAGTGCTAGACTAGCGGGGGCCCCAGATACGCAGTATTTT. Encoded protein: CSARLAGAPDTQYF.

The V and J genes are TRBV7-9 and TRBJ2-3; the D is unclear. Per germline, CDR1 SEHNR and CDR2 FQNEAQ (reference sequence). The V end lost 3 bases, the J end lost 14 bases, and 18 bases lay between the germline ends. CDR3 length: 13 residues. The CDR3 loop reads CASSLSLPGPPYF. The CDR3 DNA sequence: TGTGCCAGCAGCTTGAGCCTGCCAGGACCCCCGTATTTT.

The J gene is TRBJ2-1, the V gene TRBV7-8, with TRBD1 as a possible D gene (6 bases). The CDR3 covers 16 residues. Deletions cut 3 bases from V and 6 bases from J, with 18 bases between. Germline assignment: CDR1 SGHVS and CDR2 FQNEAQ. The CDR3 protein is CASSFGSRIGGNEQFF. The DNA of the CDR3 is TGTGCCAGCAGCTTTGGGAGTCGGATAGGGGGCAATGAGCAGTTCTTC. Looking up the rest from reference TRBV7-8 and TRBJ2-1 gives the full variable domain: GAGVSQSPRYKVAKRGQDVALRCDPISGHVSLFWYQQALGQGPEFLTYFQNEAQLDKSGLPSDRFFAERPEGSVSTLKIQRTQQEDSAVYLCASSFGSRIGGNEQFFGPGTRLTVL.

The V call is TRBV4-1, the J call TRBJ1-2, with a tentative D call TRBD1 (6 bases). V was trimmed by 1 base and J by 8 bases, leaving 14 bases between them. The CDR3 is made up of 14 amino acids. Per germline, CDR1 MGHRA and CDR2 YSYEKL. The CDR3 region is CASSQVSGERGYTF. The DNA of the CDR3 is TGCGCCAGCAGCCAAGTATCAGGGGAGCGCGGCTACACCTTC.

This clonotype was observed at least ten times. The CDR3, as DNA: TGTGCCAGCAGCCCGATCGGGCTAGCGGGCAATGAGCAGTTCTTC. This gives the protein CASSPIGLAGNEQFF. The V gene is TRBV4-2, the J gene TRBJ2-1; 8 bases fit TRBD2. V trimming: 4 bases; J trimming: 6 bases; junction bases outside the gene matches: 8. Germline V gives CDR1 LGHNA, CDR2 YNFKEQ. This CDR3 is 15 amino acids long.

There are a few counts of this clonotype. The chain employs TRBV3-1 and TRBJ2-5, with TRBD1 as a possible D gene (6 bases). V dropped 5 bases and J dropped 4 bases, with 20 bases sitting between them. There are 16 residues in the CDR3. Germline-derived CDR1 and CDR2 are LGHDT and YNNKEL (reference sequence). The CDR3 loop reads CASSDSNRDLRETQYF. In DNA form, the CDR3 reads TGTGCCAGCAGCGACTCCAACAGGGATTTGCGAGAGACCCAGTACTTC.

This clonotype showed up just a few times. The rearrangement uses TRBV5-1 and TRBJ2-5; 10 nucleotides match TRBD2. CDR3 length: 13 residues. The trim removed 8 bases at V and 2 bases at J, leaving 3 bases unmatched. CDR1 is SGHRS, CDR2 YFSETQ, per germline. The CDR3 is CASKLAGQETQYF. The DNA of the CDR3 is TGCGCCAGTAAACTAGCGGGGCAAGAGACCCAGTACTTC.

The table lists this clonotype with a few counts. The chain joins TRBV5-1 to TRBJ2-1; TRBD1 matches at 9 bases. V lost 0 bases to trimming and J lost 6 bases; unmatched junction nucleotides: 7. Germline assignment: CDR1 SGHRS and CDR2 YFSETQ. The CDR3 has 16 amino acids. The CDR3 sequence is CASSLAYGTGINEQFF. The CDR3 DNA reads TGCGCCAGCAGCTTGGCCTACGGGACAGGGATCAATGAGCAGTTCTTC.

The chain uses TRBV4-2 and TRBJ2-3; TRBD1 or TRBD2 may be the D gene (6 bases each). V was shortened by 0 bases and J by 9 bases, with 16 bases between the two germline ends. CDR3 length equals 15 residues. CDR1 and CDR2 from the germline V gene are LGHNA and YNFKEQ. The CDR3 region is CASSQETGRSATQYF. CDR3 bases: TGTGCCAGCAGCCAAGAAACAGGGAGGTCTGCCACGCAGTATTTT.

The rearrangement links TRBV15 to TRBJ2-3; 7 bases map to TRBD1. CDR1 LNHNV and CDR2 YYDKDF come from the germline V gene (reference sequence). After removal of 0 bases from V and 2 bases from J, the junction contained 8 bases not matched to a gene. The length of the CDR3 is 17 residues. The CDR3: CATSRDSRTGLTDTQYF. CDR3 nucleotide sequence: TGTGCCACCAGCAGAGACTCTCGGACAGGCCTCACAGATACGCAGTATTTT.

The rearrangement joins TRBV7-8 to TRBJ2-5, with 14 bases fitting TRBD2. Germline assignment: CDR1 SGHVS and CDR2 FQNEAQ. J gave up 5 bases and V 5 bases, and 10 bases lay outside the gene matches. The CDR3 sequence is 17 residues long. The CDR3 loop is CASSPGLAGAHRETQYF. The CDR3 bases are TGTGCCAGCAGCCCGGGACTAGCGGGGGCCCATCGCGAGACCCAGTACTTC. Filled out from reference TRBV7-8 and TRBJ2-5, the complete variable domain reads GAGVSQSPRYKVAKRGQDVALRCDPISGHVSLFWYQQALGQGPEFLTYFQNEAQLDKSGLPSDRFFAERPEGSVSTLKIQRTQQEDSAVYLCASSPGLAGAHRETQYFGPGTRLLVL.

As DNA, the CDR3 is TGTGCCAGCAGTGAAGATCTAGCGGCGCCCAGGGATACGCAGTATTTT. It encodes CASSEDLAAPRDTQYF. The chain joins TRBV2 to TRBJ2-3; the match to TRBD2 covers 7 bases. Germline V gives CDR1 SNHLY, CDR2 FYNNEI. Unmatched junction bases numbered 10, after V lost 1 base and J lost 6 bases. This CDR3 has 16 amino acids.

The rearrangement links TRBV4-3 to TRBJ2-1; 10 nucleotides align to TRBD2. Germline V lookup: CDR1 LGHNA, CDR2 YSLEER. The CDR3 has 16 amino acids. Losses at the gene ends were 0 bases for V and 9 bases for J; bases not matched to a gene: 8. The CDR3 sequence is CASSQDWSGGVGEQFF. The CDR3 DNA reads TGCGCCAGCAGCCAAGATTGGAGCGGGGGGGTCGGTGAGCAGTTCTTC.

This clonotype has more than one count but fewer than ten. The chain links TRBV20-1 to TRBJ1-4; 10 positions match TRBD1. With V trimmed by 6 bases and J by 0 bases, 4 bases remained unmatched. This CDR3 has 15 amino acids. In germline, CDR1 is DFQATT, CDR2 SNEGSKA (reference sequence). For the CDR3, the DNA is TGCAGTGCAGATGGGACAGGGGCAACTAATGAAAAACTGTTTTTT. Protein: CSADGTGATNEKLFF.

The chain couples TRBV5-6 to TRBJ1-2, with 8 bases aligning to TRBD1. Germline CDR1 SGHDT, CDR2 YYEEEE. The CDR3 has 15 residues. J gave up 2 bases and V 0 bases, and 3 bases lay outside the gene matches. CDR3 sequence (DNA): TGTGCCAGCAGCTTGGATCAGGGGGCGAACTATGGCTACACCTTC. Protein sequence: CASSLDQGANYGYTF.

This sequence joins TRBV6-5 and TRBJ2-5, with D hard to call. V lost 0 bases and J lost 5, with 7 bases in between. This CDR3 has 13 amino acids. Germline CDR1 MNHEY, CDR2 SVGAGI. The CDR3 reads CASSYSRSETQYF. In DNA form, the CDR3 reads TGTGCCAGCAGTTACTCCCGGTCTGAGACCCAGTACTTC.

V and J are TRBV20-1 and TRBJ1-5; D is perhaps TRBD1 (6 bases). V lost 5 bases to trimming and J lost 3 bases, with 17 bases between them. Germline V gene sequence: CDR1 DFQATT, CDR2 SNEGSKA (reference sequence). The CDR3 length is 15 residues. The CDR3 nucleotides read TGCAGTGCTCTCCTCGTGGCAGGGGCCAATCAGCCCCAGCATTTT. Protein product: CSALLVAGANQPQHF.

The sample holds a few counts of this clonotype. This chain links TRBV5-1 with TRBJ1-2; D ambiguous. Germline V gives CDR1 SGHRS, CDR2 YFSETQ. V gave up 3 bases and J gave up 4 bases, with 16 bases separating them. The CDR3 runs 15 residues. CDR3 nucleotide sequence: TGCGCCAGCAGCTCACAGAGGGTGCCTGTCTATGGCTACACCTTC. This translates into CASSSQRVPVYGYTF. The whole variable domain, filled in from reference TRBV5-1 and TRBJ1-2, reads KAGVTQTPRYLIKTRGQQVTLSCSPISGHRSVSWYQQTPGQGLQFLFEYFSETQRNKGNFPGRFSGRQFSNSRSEMNVSTLELGDSALYLCASSSQRVPVYGYTFGSGTRLTVV.

The chain recombines TRBV20-1 with TRBJ2-5, with D uncertain. Germline CDR1 is DFQATT and CDR2 is SNEGSKA (reference sequence). The CDR3 contains 13 residues. Trimming pared 5 bases from V and 1 base from J, leaving 11 bases between. As DNA, the CDR3 is TGCAGTGCTCAAAGAGGCGTCCAAGAGACCCAGTACTTC. Its translation is CSAQRGVQETQYF.

The table lists this clonotype with a few counts. The V gene is TRBV4-3, the J gene TRBJ2-5; D possibly corresponds to TRBD2 (6 bases). This CDR3 is 15 amino acids long. Germline V gene lookup returns CDR1 LGHNA and CDR2 YSLEER. The ends were cut back, 1 base at V and 1 base at J, with 10 bases in the middle. CDR3 sequence (DNA): TGCGCCAGCAGCCAAGGGGGAGGAATCCAAGAGACCCAGTACTTC. Translated: CASSQGGGIQETQYF.

The J gene is TRBJ2-1, the V gene TRBV9; TRBD2 aligns across 8 bases. The CDR3 has 15 residues. In germline, CDR1 is SGDLS, CDR2 YYNGEE. J gave up 7 bases and V 4 bases, and 10 bases lay outside the gene matches. CDR3 DNA: TGTGCCAGCAGCTTCGGGGGGGCCCTTTTGAATGAGCAGTTCTTC. Amino acids: CASSFGGALLNEQFF.

V usage is TRBV2 and J usage is TRBJ1-4; no firm D call. Per germline, CDR1 SNHLY and CDR2 FYNNEI. The CDR3 spans 14 residues. Trimming took 6 bases from V and 2 from J, leaving 10 bases between them. The chain's CDR3 is CASRVTETNEKLFF. The CDR3 region has the DNA TGTGCCAGCAGGGTTACAGAGACTAATGAAAAACTGTTTTTT.

This clonotype showed up just a few times. This chain joins TRBV10-1 and TRBJ2-3, with TRBD2 matching over 12 bases. Per germline, CDR1 WNHNN and CDR2 SYGVQD (reference sequence). Germline trimming cut 2 bases from V and 2 bases from J; bases unmatched to any gene: 5. The CDR3 sequence is 17 residues long. CDR3 loop: CASSEKTSGGITDTQYF. CDR3 nucleotides: TGCGCCAGCAGTGAGAAGACTAGCGGGGGCATCACAGATACGCAGTATTTT.

This chain joins TRBV5-4 and TRBJ2-1, with D uncertain. Germline CDR1 reads SGHNT; CDR2 reads YYREEE (reference sequence). The CDR3 is made up of 17 amino acids. The ends were cut back, 4 bases at V and 0 bases at J, with 17 bases in the middle. The CDR3: CASSAQRGFNSYNEQFF. CDR3 bases: TGTGCCAGCAGCGCCCAGCGAGGTTTCAACTCCTACAATGAGCAGTTCTTC. Full variable domain (rest looked up from reference TRBV5-4 and TRBJ2-1): ETGVTQSPTHLIKTRGQQVTLRCSSQSGHNTVSWYQQALGQGPQFIFQYYREEENGRGNFPPRFSGLQFPNYSSELNVNALELDDSALYLCASSAQRGFNSYNEQFFGPGTRLTVL.

This clonotype was found a few times. J is TRBJ2-1 and V is TRBV7-3, with 11 bases fitting TRBD1. The V and J ends lost 2 bases and 7 bases, in that order; junction bases with no gene match: 7. The V gene's germline CDR1 is SGHTA and CDR2 FQGTGA. This CDR3 has 16 amino acids. DNA for the CDR3: TGTGCCAGCAGCTTATTACTGGGACAGGGGGAAAATGAGCAGTTCTTC. Protein: CASSLLLGQGENEQFF. Variable domain in full (rest from reference TRBV7-3 and TRBJ2-1): GAGVSQTPSNKVTEKGKYVELRCDPISGHTALYWYRQSLGQGPEFLIYFQGTGAADDSGLPNDRFFAVRPEGSVSTLKIQRTERGDSAVYLCASSLLLGQGENEQFFGPGTRLTVL.

The CDR3 DNA follows: TGTGCCAGCAGCAAGGACAGGCACTTGGGAGAGACCCAGTACTTC. Its protein is CASSKDRHLGETQYF. The chain employs TRBV9 and TRBJ2-7; 7 nucleotides align to TRBD1. The DNA end is more similar to TRBJ2-5, so the J call may be wrong. Germline CDR1 is SGDLS and CDR2 is YYNGEE. The CDR3 spans 15 residues.